This T cell receptor beta chain was sequenced in a study of cytomegalovirus exposure and HLA in healthy donors. Study in general: As released early, the data held roughly 85 million unique TCRs from HLA-typed donors.

After removal of 4 bases from V and 4 bases from J, the junction contained 5 bases not matched to a gene. Germline CDR1 reads MGHRA; CDR2 reads YSYEKL. The CDR3 totals 15 residues. It was with 60 Vbeta and 13 Jbeta primers that the PCR ran. Assay used: immunoSEQ multiplex PCR; TCRdb lists only in-frame clones, some missing. The specimen's table records 75,000 to 85,000 clones. With regard to this clone: The antigen remains undetermined.

General study points: A few of the chains that were CMV-associated were confirmed in vitro to be specific for CMV antigens. Reports credit the classifier with highly specific, highly sensitive diagnosis of cytomegalovirus status. An analysis that came later showed most CMV-associated TCR beta chains appearing HLA-restricted.

The origin of this receptor is a man aged 50-59 years in good health and CMV-seronegative. The sample comprised PBMCs. The chain employs TRBV4-1 and TRBJ2-1, with 9 bases matching TRBD2. CDR3 bases: TGCGCCAGCAGCCGAGCGGGGGGAGATTACAATGAGCAGTTCTTC. Translation gives CASSRAGGDYNEQFF.